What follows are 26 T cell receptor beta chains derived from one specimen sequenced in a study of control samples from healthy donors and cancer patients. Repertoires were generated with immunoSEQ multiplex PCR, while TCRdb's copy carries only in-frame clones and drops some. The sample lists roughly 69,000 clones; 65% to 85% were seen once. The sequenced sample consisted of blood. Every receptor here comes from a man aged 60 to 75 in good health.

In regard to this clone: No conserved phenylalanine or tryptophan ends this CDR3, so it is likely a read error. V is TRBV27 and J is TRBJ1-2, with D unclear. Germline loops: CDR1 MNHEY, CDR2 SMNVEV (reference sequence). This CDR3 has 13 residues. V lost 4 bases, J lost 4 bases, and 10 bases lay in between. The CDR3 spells CASSSQVGYGYTL. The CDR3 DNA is TGTGCCAGCAGTTCTCAAGTTGGCTATGGCTACACCCTC.

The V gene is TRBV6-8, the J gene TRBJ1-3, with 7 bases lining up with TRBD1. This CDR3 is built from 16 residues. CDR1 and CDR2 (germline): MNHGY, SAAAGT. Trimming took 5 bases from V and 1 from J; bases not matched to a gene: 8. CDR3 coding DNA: TGTGCCAGCAGTGACAGAGGGGGCTTATCTGGAAACACCATATATTTT. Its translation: CASSDRGGLSGNTIYF.

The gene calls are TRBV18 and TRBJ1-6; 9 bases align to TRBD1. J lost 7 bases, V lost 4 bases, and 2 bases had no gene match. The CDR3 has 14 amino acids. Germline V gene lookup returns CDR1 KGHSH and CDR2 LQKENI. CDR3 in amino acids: CASSLDRGNSPLHF. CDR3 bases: TGTGCCAGCTCACTGGACAGGGGAAATTCACCCCTCCACTTT.

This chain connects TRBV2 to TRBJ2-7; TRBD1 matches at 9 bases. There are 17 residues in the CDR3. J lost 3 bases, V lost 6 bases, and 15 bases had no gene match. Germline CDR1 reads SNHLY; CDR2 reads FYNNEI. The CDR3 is CASRMTITGTGNYEQYF. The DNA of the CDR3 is TGTGCCAGCAGGATGACCATCACCGGGACAGGGAACTACGAGCAGTACTTC.

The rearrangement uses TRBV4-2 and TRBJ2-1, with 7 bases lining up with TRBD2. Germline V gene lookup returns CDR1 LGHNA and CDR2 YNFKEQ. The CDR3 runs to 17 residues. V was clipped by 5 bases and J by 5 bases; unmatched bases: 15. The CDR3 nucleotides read TGTGCCAGCAGCGAAGCTTGGGGGGGAACTAGCCACAATGAGCAGTTCTTC. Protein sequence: CASSEAWGGTSHNEQFF.

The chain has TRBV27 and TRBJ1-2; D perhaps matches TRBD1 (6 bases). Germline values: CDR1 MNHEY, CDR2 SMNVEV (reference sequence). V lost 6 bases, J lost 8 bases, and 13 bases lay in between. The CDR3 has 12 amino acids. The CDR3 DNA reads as TGTGCCAGCAGGGACAGCGGGGAGGGCTACACCTTC. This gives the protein CASRDSGEGYTF.

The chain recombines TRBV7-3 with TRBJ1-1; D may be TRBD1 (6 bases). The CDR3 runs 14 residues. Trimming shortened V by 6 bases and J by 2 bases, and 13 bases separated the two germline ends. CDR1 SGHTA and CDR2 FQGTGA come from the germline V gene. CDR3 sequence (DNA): TGTGCCAGCAGTGGGGGGCAGGGCAACACTGAAGCTTTCTTT. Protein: CASSGGQGNTEAFF.

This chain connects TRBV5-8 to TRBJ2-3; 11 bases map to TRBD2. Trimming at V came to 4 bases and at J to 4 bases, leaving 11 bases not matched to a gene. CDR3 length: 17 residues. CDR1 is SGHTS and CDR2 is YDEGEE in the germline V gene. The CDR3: CASSRAITSGSPDTQYF. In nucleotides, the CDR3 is TGTGCCAGCAGCCGCGCGATAACTAGCGGGAGTCCAGATACGCAGTATTTT.

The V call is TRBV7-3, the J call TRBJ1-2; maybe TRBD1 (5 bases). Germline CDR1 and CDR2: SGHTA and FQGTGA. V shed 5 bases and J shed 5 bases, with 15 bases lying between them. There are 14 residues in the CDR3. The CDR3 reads CASSPDGTPYGYTF. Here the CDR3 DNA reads TGTGCCAGCAGCCCCGACGGGACTCCATATGGCTACACCTTC.

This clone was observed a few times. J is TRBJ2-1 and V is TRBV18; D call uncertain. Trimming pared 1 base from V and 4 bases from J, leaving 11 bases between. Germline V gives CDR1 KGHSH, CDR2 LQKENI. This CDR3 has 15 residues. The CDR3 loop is CASSPLMSRYNEQFF. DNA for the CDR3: TGTGCCAGCTCACCACTAATGAGCCGTTACAATGAGCAGTTCTTC.

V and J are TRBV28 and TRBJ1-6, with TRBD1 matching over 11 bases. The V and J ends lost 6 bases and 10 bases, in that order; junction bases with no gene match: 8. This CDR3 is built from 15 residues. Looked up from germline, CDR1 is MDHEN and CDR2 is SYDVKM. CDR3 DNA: TGTGCCAGCAGCCCCCGGACAGGGGGCGCCTCACCCCTCCACTTT. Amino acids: CASSPRTGGASPLHF. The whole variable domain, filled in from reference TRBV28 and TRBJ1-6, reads DVKVTQSSRYLVKRTGEKVFLECVQDMDHENMFWYRQDPGLGLRLIYFSYDVKMKEKGDIPEGYSVSREKKERFSLILESASTNQTSMYLCASSPRTGGASPLHFGNGTRLTVT.

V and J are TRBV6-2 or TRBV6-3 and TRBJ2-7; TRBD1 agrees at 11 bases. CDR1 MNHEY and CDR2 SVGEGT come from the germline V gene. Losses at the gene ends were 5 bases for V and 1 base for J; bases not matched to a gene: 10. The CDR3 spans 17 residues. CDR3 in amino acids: CASSTLSGTGGSYEQYF. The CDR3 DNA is TGTGCCAGCAGTACCCTATCCGGGACAGGGGGATCCTACGAGCAGTACTTC.

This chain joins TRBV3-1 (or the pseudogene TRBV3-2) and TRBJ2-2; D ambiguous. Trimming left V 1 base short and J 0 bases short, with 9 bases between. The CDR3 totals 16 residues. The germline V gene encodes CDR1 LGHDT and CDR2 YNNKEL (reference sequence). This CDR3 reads CASSQVLGSNTGELFF. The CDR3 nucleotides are TGTGCCAGCAGCCAAGTACTGGGCTCGAACACCGGGGAGCTGTTTTTT.

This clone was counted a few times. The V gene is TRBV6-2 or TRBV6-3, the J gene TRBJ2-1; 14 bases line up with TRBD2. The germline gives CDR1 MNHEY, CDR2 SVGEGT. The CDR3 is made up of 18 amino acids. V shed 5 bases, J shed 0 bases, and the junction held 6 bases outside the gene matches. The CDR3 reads CASSTGTSGSISYNEQFF. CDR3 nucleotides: TGTGCCAGCAGTACCGGGACTAGCGGGAGCATCTCCTACAATGAGCAGTTCTTC.

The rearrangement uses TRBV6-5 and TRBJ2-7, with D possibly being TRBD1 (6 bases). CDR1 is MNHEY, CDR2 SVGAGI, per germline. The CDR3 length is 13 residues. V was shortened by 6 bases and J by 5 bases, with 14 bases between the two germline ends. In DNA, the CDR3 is TGTGCCAGCAGCCGTAACAGGGCACACGAGCAGTACTTC. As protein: CASSRNRAHEQYF.

This CDR3 reads CASSYSGQDGYTF. DNA of the CDR3: TGTGCCAGCAGTTACTCCGGGCAGGATGGCTACACCTTC. The chain employs TRBV6-5 and TRBJ1-2, with unresolved D. With 0 bases removed from V and 6 bases from J, the gap between germline ends came to 8 bases. From germline, CDR1 is MNHEY and CDR2 SVGAGI. The CDR3 totals 13 residues.

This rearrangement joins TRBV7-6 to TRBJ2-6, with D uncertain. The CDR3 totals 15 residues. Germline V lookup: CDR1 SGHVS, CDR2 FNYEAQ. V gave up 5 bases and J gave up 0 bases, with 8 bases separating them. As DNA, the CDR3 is TGTGCCAGCAGCCCACAGTCCTCTGGGGCCAACGTCCTGACTTTC. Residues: CASSPQSSGANVLTF.

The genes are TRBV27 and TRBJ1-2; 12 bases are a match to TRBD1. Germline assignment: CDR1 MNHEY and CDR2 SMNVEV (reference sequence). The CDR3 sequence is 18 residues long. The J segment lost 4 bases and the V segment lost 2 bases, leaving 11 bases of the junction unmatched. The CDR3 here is CASSLIPPGTGGGYGYTF. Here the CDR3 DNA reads TGTGCCAGCAGTTTAATTCCTCCCGGGACAGGGGGCGGCTATGGCTACACCTTC.

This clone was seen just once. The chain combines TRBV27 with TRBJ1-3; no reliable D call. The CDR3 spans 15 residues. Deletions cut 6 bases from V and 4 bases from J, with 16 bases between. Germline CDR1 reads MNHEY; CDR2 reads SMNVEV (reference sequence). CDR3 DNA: TGTGCCAGCAGATCTTTAGGGAGGTCAGGAAACACCATATATTTT. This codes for CASRSLGRSGNTIYF.

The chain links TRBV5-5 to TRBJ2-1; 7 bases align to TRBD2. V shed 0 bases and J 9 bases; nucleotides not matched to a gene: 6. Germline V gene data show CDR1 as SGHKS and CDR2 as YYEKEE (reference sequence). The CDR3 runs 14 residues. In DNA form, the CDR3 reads TGTGCCAGCAGCTTGGAGTGGGCTAGCGGTGAGCAGTTCTTC. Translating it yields CASSLEWASGEQFF.

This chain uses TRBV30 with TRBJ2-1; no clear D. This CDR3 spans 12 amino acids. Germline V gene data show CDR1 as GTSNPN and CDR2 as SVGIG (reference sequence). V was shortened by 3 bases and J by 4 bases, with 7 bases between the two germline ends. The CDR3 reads CAWREQYNEQFF. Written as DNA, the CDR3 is TGTGCCTGGAGAGAGCAATACAATGAGCAGTTCTTC.

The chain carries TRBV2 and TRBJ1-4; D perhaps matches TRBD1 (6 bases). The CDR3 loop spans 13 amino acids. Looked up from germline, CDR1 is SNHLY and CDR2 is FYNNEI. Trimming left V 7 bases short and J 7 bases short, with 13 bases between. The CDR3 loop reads CASTRDISEKLFF. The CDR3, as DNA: TGTGCCAGCACCCGGGACATTTCTGAAAAACTGTTTTTT.

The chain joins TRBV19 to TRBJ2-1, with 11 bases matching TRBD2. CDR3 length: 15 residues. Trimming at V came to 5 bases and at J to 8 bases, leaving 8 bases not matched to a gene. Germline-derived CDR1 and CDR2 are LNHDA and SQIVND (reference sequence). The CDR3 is CASSPISGRAYEQFF. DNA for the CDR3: TGTGCCAGTAGTCCTATTAGCGGGAGGGCCTATGAGCAGTTCTTC.

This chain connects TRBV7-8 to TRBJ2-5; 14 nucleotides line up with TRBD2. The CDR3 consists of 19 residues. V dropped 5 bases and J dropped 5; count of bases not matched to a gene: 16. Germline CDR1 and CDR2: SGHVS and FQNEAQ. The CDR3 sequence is CASSPRGLAGVRGMETQYF. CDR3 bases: TGTGCCAGCAGCCCGAGGGGACTAGCGGGAGTGAGGGGGATGGAGACCCAGTACTTC.

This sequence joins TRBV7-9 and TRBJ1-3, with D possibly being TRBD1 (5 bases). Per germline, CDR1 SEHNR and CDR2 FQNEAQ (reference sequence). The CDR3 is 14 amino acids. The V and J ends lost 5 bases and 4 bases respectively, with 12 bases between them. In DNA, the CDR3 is TGTGCCAGCAGCCCCGACAGCTCCGGAAACACCATATATTTT. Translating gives CASSPDSSGNTIYF.

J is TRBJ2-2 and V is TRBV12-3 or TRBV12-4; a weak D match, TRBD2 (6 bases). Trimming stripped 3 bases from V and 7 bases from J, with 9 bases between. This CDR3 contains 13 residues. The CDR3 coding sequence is TGTGCCAGCAGTTTGGGACTCTACGGGGAGCTGTTTTTT. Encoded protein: CASSLGLYGELFF.